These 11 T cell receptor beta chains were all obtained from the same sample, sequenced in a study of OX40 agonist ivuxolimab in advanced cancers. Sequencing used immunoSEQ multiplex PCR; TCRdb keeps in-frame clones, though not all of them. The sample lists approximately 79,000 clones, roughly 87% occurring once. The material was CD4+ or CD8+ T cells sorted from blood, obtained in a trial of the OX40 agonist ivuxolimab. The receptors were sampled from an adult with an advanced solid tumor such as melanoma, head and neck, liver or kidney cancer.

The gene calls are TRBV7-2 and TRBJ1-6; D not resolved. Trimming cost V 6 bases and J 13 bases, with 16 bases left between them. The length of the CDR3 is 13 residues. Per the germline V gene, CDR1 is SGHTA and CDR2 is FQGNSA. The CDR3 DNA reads TGTGCCAGCAGGCAGCTCACGGTTGACCCCCTCCACTTT. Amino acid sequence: CASRQLTVDPLHF.

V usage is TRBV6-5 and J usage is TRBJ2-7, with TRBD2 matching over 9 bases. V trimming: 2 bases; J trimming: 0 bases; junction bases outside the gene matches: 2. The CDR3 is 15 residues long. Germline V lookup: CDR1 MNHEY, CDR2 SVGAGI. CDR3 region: CASSYLTSGSYEQYF. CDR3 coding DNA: TGTGCCAGCAGTTACCTGACTAGCGGCTCCTACGAGCAGTACTTC.

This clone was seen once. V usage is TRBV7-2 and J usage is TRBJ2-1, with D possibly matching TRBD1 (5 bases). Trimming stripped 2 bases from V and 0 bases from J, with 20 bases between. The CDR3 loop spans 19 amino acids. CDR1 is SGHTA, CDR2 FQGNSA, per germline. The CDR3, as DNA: TGTGCCAGCAGCTTAAGGGCCCTTATGACAGTCGACTCCTACAATGAGCAGTTCTTC. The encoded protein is CASSLRALMTVDSYNEQFF. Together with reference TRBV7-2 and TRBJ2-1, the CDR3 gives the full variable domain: GAGVSQSPSNKVTEKGKDVELRCDPISGHTALYWYRQSLGQGLEFLIYFQGNSAPDKSGLPSDRFSAERTGGSVSTLTIQRTQQEDSAVYLCASSLRALMTVDSYNEQFFGPGTRLTVL.

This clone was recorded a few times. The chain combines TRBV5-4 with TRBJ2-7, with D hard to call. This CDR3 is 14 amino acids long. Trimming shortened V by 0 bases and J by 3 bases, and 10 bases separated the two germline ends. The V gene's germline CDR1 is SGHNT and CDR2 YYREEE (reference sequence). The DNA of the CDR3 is TGTGCCAGCAGCTTGGTCGGGTCAGGCTACGAGCAGTACTTC. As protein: CASSLVGSGYEQYF.

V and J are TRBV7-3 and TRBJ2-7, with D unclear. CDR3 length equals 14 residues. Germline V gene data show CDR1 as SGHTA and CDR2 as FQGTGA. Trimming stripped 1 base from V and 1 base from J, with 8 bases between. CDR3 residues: CASSLNPASYEQYF. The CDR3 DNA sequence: TGTGCCAGCAGCTTAAATCCAGCTTCCTACGAGCAGTACTTC.

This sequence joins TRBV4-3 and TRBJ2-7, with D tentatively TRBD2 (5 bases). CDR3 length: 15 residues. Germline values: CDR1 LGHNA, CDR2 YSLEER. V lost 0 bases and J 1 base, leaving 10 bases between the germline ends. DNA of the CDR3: TGCGCCAGCAGCCAAGATACTAGGTCGTCCTACGAGCAGTACTTC. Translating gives CASSQDTRSSYEQYF.

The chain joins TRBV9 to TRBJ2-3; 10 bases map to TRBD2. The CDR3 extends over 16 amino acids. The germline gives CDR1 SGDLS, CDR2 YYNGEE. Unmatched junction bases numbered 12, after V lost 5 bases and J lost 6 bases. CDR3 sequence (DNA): TGTGCCAGCAGTGAGTGGCCTAGCGGGAGTTTGGATACGCAGTATTTT. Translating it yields CASSEWPSGSLDTQYF. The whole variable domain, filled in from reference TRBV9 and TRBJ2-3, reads DSGVTQTPKHLITATGQRVTLRCSPRSGDLSVYWYQQSLDQGLQFLIQYYNGEERAKGNILERFSAQQFPDLHSELNLSSLELGDSALYFCASSEWPSGSLDTQYFGPGTRLTVL.

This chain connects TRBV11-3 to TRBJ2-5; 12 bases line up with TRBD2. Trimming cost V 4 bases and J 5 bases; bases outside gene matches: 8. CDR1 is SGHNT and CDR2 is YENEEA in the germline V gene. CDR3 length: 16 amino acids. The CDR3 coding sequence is TGTGCCAGCAGCTCTTCTAGCGGGGGGGCTGGGGAGACCCAGTACTTC. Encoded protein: CASSSSSGGAGETQYF.

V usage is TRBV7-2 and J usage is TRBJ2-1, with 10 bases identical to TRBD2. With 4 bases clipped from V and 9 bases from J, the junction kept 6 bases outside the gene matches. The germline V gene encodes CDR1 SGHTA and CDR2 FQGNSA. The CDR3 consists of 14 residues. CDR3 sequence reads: CASSSSGGAVEQFF. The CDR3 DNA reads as TGTGCCAGCAGCTCCAGCGGGGGGGCCGTTGAGCAGTTCTTC. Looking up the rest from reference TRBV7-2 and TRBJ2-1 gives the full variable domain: GAGVSQSPSNKVTEKGKDVELRCDPISGHTALYWYRQSLGQGLEFLIYFQGNSAPDKSGLPSDRFSAERTGGSVSTLTIQRTQQEDSAVYLCASSSSGGAVEQFFGPGTRLTVL.

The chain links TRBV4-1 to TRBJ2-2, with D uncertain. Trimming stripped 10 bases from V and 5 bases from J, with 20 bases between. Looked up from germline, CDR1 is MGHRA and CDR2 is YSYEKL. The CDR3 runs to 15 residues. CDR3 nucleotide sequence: TGCGCCACCCGGCCCGAGGCGCAGAGTACCGGGGAGCTGTTTTTT. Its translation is CATRPEAQSTGELFF.

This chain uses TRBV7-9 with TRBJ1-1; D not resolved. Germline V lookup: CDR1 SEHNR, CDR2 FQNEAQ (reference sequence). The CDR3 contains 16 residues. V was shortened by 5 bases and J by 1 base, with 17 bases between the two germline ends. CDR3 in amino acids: CASSTGPKDKNTEAFF. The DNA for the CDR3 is TGTGCCAGCAGCACCGGACCGAAAGATAAGAACACTGAAGCTTTCTTT.